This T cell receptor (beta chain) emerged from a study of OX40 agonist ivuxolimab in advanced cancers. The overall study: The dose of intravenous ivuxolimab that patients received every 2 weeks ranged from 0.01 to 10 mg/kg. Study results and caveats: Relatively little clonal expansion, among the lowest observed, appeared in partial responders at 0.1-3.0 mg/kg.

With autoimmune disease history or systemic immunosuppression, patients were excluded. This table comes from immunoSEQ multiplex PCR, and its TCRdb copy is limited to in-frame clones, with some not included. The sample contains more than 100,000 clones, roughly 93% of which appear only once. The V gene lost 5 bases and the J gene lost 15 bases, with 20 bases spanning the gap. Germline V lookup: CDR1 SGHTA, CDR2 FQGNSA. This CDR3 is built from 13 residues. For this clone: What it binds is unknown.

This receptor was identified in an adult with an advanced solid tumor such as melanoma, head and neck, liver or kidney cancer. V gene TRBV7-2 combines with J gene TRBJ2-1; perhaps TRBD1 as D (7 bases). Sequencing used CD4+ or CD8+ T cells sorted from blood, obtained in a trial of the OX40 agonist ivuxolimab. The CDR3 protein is CASSRDQGGATFF. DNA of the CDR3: TGTGCCAGCAGCAGAGACCAGGGGGGCGCTACGTTCTTC.